This is a list of T cell receptor beta chains from one sample in a study of blood T cell repertoires in COVID-19. Clones were read by immunoSEQ multiplex PCR, and TCRdb kept only the in-frame ones, dropping some. The sample contains about 44,000 clones, over 70% of which appear only once. The source material was peripheral blood. Source of these receptors: a human donor in a cohort sampled during active COVID-19. The CDR3 runs from the conserved cysteine through the conserved F or W.

>TRBJ2-1|TRBV7-2|15
CASSTRTSGIYEQFF
>TRBJ1-5|TRBV5-1|15
CASSSTGNGNQPQHF
>TRBJ2-7|TRBV27|13
CASSLSGPYEQYF
>TRBJ2-1|TRBV10-3|11
CAISEGLPQFF
>TRBJ1-2|TRBV6-5|16
CASSYSRGGFIDGYTF
>TRBJ1-2|TRBV7-2|15
CASSRPGTGSYGYTF
>TRBJ2-7|TRBV18|18
CASSPDSRDRVWFDEQYF
>TRBJ2-7|TRBV25-1|15
CASSEFYGRSGEQYF
>TRBJ1-2|TRBV27|13
CASSFSPSGGYTF
>TRBJ1-1|TRBV9|14
CASSVDTLNTEAFF
>TRBJ2-2|TRBV7-8|14
CASTLLLNTGELFF
>TRBJ1-2|TRBV28|14
CASSLDRAGYGYTF
>TRBJ1-1|TRBV18|13
CASSPSRDTEAFF
>TRBJ2-7|TRBV4-2|16
CASSPLGLAGFNEQYF
>TRBJ2-7|TRBV18|14
CASSQGQGAREQYF
>TRBJ2-7|TRBV28|17
CASSPPVTGPVSYEQYF